The clone carrying this TCR beta chain was seen once. What it recognizes is unknown. The data stem from a study of cytomegalovirus exposure and HLA in healthy donors. The study's findings and limits: In the 130 or so validation repertoires, approximately 94% of cluster scores exceeded 0, per a later analysis.

Sequenced by immunoSEQ multiplex PCR; TCRdb stores in-frame clones only, minus some. The repertoire holds a few hundred thousand clones, with approximately 90% as singletons. J was trimmed by 9 bases and V by 8 bases; bases with no gene match: 10. Germline CDR1 and CDR2: MNHEY and SVGAGI. This CDR3 spans 14 amino acids. This TCR was recovered from a woman aged 18-29 years in good health and CMV-seronegative. The chain joins TRBV6-5 to TRBJ2-1; 10 bases align to TRBD2. Source material: PBMCs. As DNA, the CDR3 is TGTGCCAGCGCCTCCGGGACTAGCGCGGGTGAGCAGTTCTTC. This gives the protein CASASGTSAGEQFF.